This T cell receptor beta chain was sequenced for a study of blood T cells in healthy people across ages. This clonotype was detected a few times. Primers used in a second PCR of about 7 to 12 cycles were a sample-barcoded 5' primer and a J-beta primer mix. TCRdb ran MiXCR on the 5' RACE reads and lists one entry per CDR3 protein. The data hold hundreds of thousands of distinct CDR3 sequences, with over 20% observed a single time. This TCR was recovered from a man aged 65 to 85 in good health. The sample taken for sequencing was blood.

CDR3: CASSLSGRSNEKLFF. The CDR3 DNA is TGTGCCAGCAGCTTGTCAGGGCGATCTAATGAAAAACTGTTTTTT. The chain recombines TRBV7-2 with TRBJ1-4; maybe TRBD1 (5 bases). Trimming stripped 3 bases from V and 3 bases from J, with 11 bases between. This CDR3 spans 15 amino acids. CDR1 is SGHTA and CDR2 is FQGNSA in the germline V gene.